One and the same sample provided the 26 T cell receptor beta chains below, sequenced in a study of cytomegalovirus exposure and HLA in healthy donors. PCR used 60 Vbeta primers and 13 Jbeta primers. The table came from immunoSEQ multiplex PCR; TCRdb's copy has only in-frame clones and leaves some out. The repertoire has about 140,000 clones, more than 75% of them found once; the top ten carry around 2.5%. Sequenced material: PBMCs. The receptors stem from a man aged 45-60 years in good health and CMV-seronegative.

This clone has only one observation. The chain uses TRBV28 and TRBJ1-1; 7 bases map to TRBD1. The trim removed 5 bases at V and 1 base at J, leaving 7 bases unmatched. Germline V CDR1 and CDR2: MDHEN, SYDVKM. This CDR3 region has 15 residues. Here the CDR3 DNA reads TGTGCCAGCAGTCAACCGGGACAGAGGAACACTGAAGCTTTCTTT. The encoded protein is CASSQPGQRNTEAFF.

The chain couples TRBV7-9 to TRBJ1-5; D is undetermined. The germline V and J ends were trimmed by 2 bases and 0 bases, with 14 bases remaining between them. Germline V gene data show CDR1 as SEHNR and CDR2 as FQNEAQ (reference sequence). This CDR3 has 17 residues. CDR3: CASSLSSSGDSNQPQHF. CDR3 DNA: TGTGCCAGCAGCTTAAGTTCCTCGGGAGATAGCAATCAGCCCCAGCATTTT.

The rearrangement joins TRBV28 to TRBJ1-6, with a tentative D call TRBD1 (6 bases). Germline loops: CDR1 MDHEN, CDR2 SYDVKM. CDR3 length: 16 residues. Trimming removed 1 base from V and 7 bases from J, with 14 bases in between. The chain's CDR3 is CASSLFPGAGNSPLHF. The CDR3 bases are TGTGCCAGCAGTTTATTTCCAGGGGCAGGGAATTCACCCCTCCACTTT.

This clone has a single count. The chain combines TRBV5-4 with TRBJ2-3; the match to TRBD2 covers 10 bases. This CDR3 spans 16 amino acids. The germline gives CDR1 SGHNT, CDR2 YYREEE (reference sequence). Unmatched junction bases numbered 9, after V lost 2 bases and J lost 6 bases. In DNA form, the CDR3 reads TGTGCCAGCAGCTTTCCGGGACTAGCGTTGGAGGATACGCAGTATTTT. Its translation is CASSFPGLALEDTQYF.

This clone was recorded once. The chain joins TRBV2 to TRBJ2-7; 9 bases line up with TRBD1. This CDR3 is built from 16 residues. The V segment lost 3 bases and the J segment 3 bases; nucleotides outside the gene matches: 9. Germline lookup yields CDR1 SNHLY and CDR2 FYNNEI. The CDR3 DNA reads as TGTGCCAGCAGTGACGCCCGCGGGACAGGGAGCTACGAGCAGTACTTC. It yields the protein CASSDARGTGSYEQYF. Supplemented by reference TRBV2 and TRBJ2-7, the full variable domain reads EPEVTQTPSHQVTQMGQEVILRCVPISNHLYFYWYRQILGQKVEFLVSFYNNEISEKSEIFDDQFSVERPDGSNFTLKIRSTKLEDSAMYFCASSDARGTGSYEQYFGPGTRLTVT.

The chain carries TRBV7-9 and TRBJ2-2; 11 positions match TRBD2. Germline loops: CDR1 SEHNR, CDR2 FQNEAQ (reference sequence). V was clipped by 5 bases and J by 1 base; unmatched bases: 3. The CDR3 consists of 16 residues. CDR3 residues: CASSPTSGGNTGELFF. For the CDR3, the DNA is TGTGCCAGCAGCCCTACTAGCGGGGGGAACACCGGGGAGCTGTTTTTT.

This clone was seen just once. The chain combines TRBV29-1 with TRBJ2-7; D is possibly TRBD2 (5 bases). The V end was cut by 4 bases, the J end by 7 bases, with 20 bases between. CDR1 and CDR2 (germline): SQVTM, ANQGSEA. The CDR3 runs 14 residues. CDR3 nucleotide sequence: TGCAGCGTTGGCGAGCCGGGAAGGCTCTGGGAGCAGTACTTC. Amino acids: CSVGEPGRLWEQYF.

The rearrangement links TRBV6-6 to TRBJ2-1, with 13 bases lining up with TRBD2. Trimming cost V 6 bases and J 10 bases; bases outside gene matches: 6. CDR3 length: 14 amino acids. CDR1 is MNHNY, CDR2 SVGAGI, per germline (reference sequence). CDR3 in DNA: TGTGCCAGCAGCAGGACTAGCGGGAGTGGCGAGCAGTTCTTC. Its translation: CASSRTSGSGEQFF.

This sequence joins TRBV29-1 and TRBJ1-2; D may be TRBD1 (5 bases). CDR3 length equals 13 residues. Trimming stripped 7 bases from V and 0 bases from J, with 12 bases between. Germline CDR1 is SQVTM and CDR2 is ANQGSEA. CDR3 amino acids: CSALDSTNYGYTF. The CDR3 region has the DNA TGCAGCGCCCTCGACAGTACTAACTATGGCTACACCTTC.

This chain joins TRBV11-3 and TRBJ2-7, with D possibly TRBD2 on 7 matching bases. This CDR3 region has 14 residues. The germline CDR1 and CDR2 sequences are SGHNT and YENEEA. The V gene lost 3 bases and the J gene lost 7 bases, with 16 bases spanning the gap. In DNA, the CDR3 is TGTGCCAGCAGCTTGGGGGGGCATAAGAGTGAGCAGTACTTC. Amino acid sequence: CASSLGGHKSEQYF.

The rearrangement joins TRBV30 to TRBJ2-5, with D perhaps TRBD2 (6 bases). The germline gives CDR1 GTSNPN, CDR2 SVGIG (reference sequence). Trimming removed 0 bases from V and 1 base from J, with 12 bases in between. The CDR3 runs 15 residues. CDR3 nucleotides: TGTGCCTGGAGTGTACTGGGGGGTGGCCAAGAGACCCAGTACTTC. Its protein is CAWSVLGGGQETQYF.

V gene TRBV19 combines with J gene TRBJ2-3; the match to TRBD2 covers 8 bases. The germline V gene has CDR1 LNHDA and CDR2 SQIVND (reference sequence). This CDR3 region has 15 residues. V trimming: 6 bases; J trimming: 7 bases; junction bases outside the gene matches: 12. The chain's CDR3 is CASSGSGALTYTQYF. The CDR3 bases are TGTGCCAGTAGCGGTAGCGGGGCGCTCACTTATACGCAGTATTTT.

This clone has a handful of counts. The V gene is TRBV5-1, the J gene TRBJ1-4; no clear D. V lost 0 bases and J 4 bases, leaving 16 bases between the germline ends. Germline loops: CDR1 SGHRS, CDR2 YFSETQ. The CDR3 consists of 17 residues. The CDR3 DNA sequence: TGCGCCAGCAGCTTGGCGGGAGTCGGACGGCGTAATGAAAAACTGTTTTTT. This codes for CASSLAGVGRRNEKLFF.

This sequence joins TRBV25-1 and TRBJ1-1, with D unclear. The CDR3 is made up of 12 amino acids. CDR1 MGHDK and CDR2 SYGVNS come from the germline V gene. V gave up 4 bases and J gave up 1 base, with 4 bases separating them. CDR3 in DNA: TGTGCCAGCAGTGGACAGAACACTGAAGCTTTCTTT. Encoded protein: CASSGQNTEAFF. The full variable domain, in which reference TRBV25-1 and TRBJ1-1 provide the parts outside the CDR3, is EADIYQTPRYLVIGTGKKITLECSQTMGHDKMYWYQQDPGMELHLIHYSYGVNSTEKGDLSSESTVSRIRTEHFPLTLESARPSHTSQYLCASSGQNTEAFFGQGTRLTVV.

This chain joins TRBV2 and TRBJ1-1; D unresolved. CDR1 SNHLY and CDR2 FYNNEI come from the germline V gene. Trimming took off 5 bases at V and 4 bases at J, with 14 bases between the two ends. The CDR3 covers 14 residues. CDR3 sequence: CASSREGMVTEAFF. The CDR3 DNA reads TGTGCCAGCAGTCGGGAGGGAATGGTCACTGAAGCTTTCTTT.

The genes are TRBV30 and TRBJ1-6; D is perhaps TRBD1 (5 bases). The CDR3 contains 12 residues. CDR1 is GTSNPN and CDR2 is SVGIG in the germline V gene (reference sequence). V gave up 3 bases and J gave up 10 bases, with 10 bases separating them. The CDR3 DNA reads as TGTGCCTGGAGGCAGGGTCCATCACCCCTCCACTTT. Translation: CAWRQGPSPLHF.

This chain joins TRBV29-1 and TRBJ1-1; 11 bases match TRBD1. V shed 1 base and J 5 bases; nucleotides not matched to a gene: 3. The CDR3 is made up of 14 amino acids. Germline lookup yields CDR1 SQVTM and CDR2 ANQGSEA. The CDR3 DNA reads TGCAGCGTTGAAGGGACAGGGGGCCTAACTGAAGCTTTCTTT. Its translation is CSVEGTGGLTEAFF.

The gene calls are TRBV5-1 and TRBJ2-1; 11 bases map to TRBD2. This CDR3 region has 19 residues. Losses at the gene ends were 4 bases for V and 1 base for J; bases not matched to a gene: 13. The germline V gene encodes CDR1 SGHRS and CDR2 YFSETQ. The CDR3 loop reads CASSPRRTSGYTSYNEQFF. The CDR3 region has the DNA TGCGCCAGCAGCCCTCGTAGGACTAGCGGGTATACGTCCTACAATGAGCAGTTCTTC.

This chain joins TRBV14 and TRBJ2-1; D is unclear. CDR3 length: 14 residues. Germline V gene sequence: CDR1 SGHDN, CDR2 FVKESK. V lost 4 bases and J lost 3, with 10 bases in between. The CDR3 sequence is CASSLSNFYNEQFF. Written as DNA, the CDR3 is TGTGCCAGCAGCCTAAGCAACTTCTACAATGAGCAGTTCTTC.

This chain links TRBV9 with TRBJ2-1; 7 nucleotides line up with TRBD2. Losses at the gene ends were 4 bases for V and 7 bases for J; bases not matched to a gene: 8. Germline-derived CDR1 and CDR2 are SGDLS and YYNGEE. There are 14 residues in the CDR3. The CDR3: CASSSPAGINEQFF. Here the CDR3 DNA reads TGTGCCAGCAGCTCCCCAGCGGGGATAAATGAGCAGTTCTTC.

The V and J genes are TRBV7-3 and TRBJ2-7, with 9 bases fitting TRBD1. The germline V gene has CDR1 SGHTA and CDR2 FQGTGA. J was trimmed by 3 bases and V by 4 bases; bases with no gene match: 7. This CDR3 spans 15 amino acids. The CDR3 sequence: CASSSTPGQGYEQYF. In nucleotides, the CDR3 is TGTGCCAGCAGCTCCACTCCGGGACAGGGCTACGAGCAGTACTTC.

The CDR3 coding sequence is TGTGCCAGTAGCCGCCGGGACAGGGGGCGTGATACGCGCGGCTACACCTTC. This translates into CASSRRDRGRDTRGYTF. The rearrangement uses TRBV19 and TRBJ1-2; 12 bases match TRBD1. Unmatched junction bases numbered 16, after V lost 6 bases and J lost 8 bases. The CDR3 is 17 residues long. The germline V gene has CDR1 LNHDA and CDR2 SQIVND (reference sequence).

This chain uses TRBV19 with TRBJ1-5; D ambiguous. The V gene lost 5 bases and the J gene lost 1 base, with 12 bases spanning the gap. The CDR3 is made up of 15 amino acids. Germline V gene lookup returns CDR1 LNHDA and CDR2 SQIVND (reference sequence). The CDR3 loop reads CASSSAVRSNQPQHF. The CDR3 nucleotides are TGTGCCAGTAGTTCAGCGGTGCGAAGCAATCAGCCCCAGCATTTT.

V is TRBV29-1 and J is TRBJ1-1; D uncertain. The V end was cut by 5 bases, the J end by 1 base, with 11 bases between. This CDR3 comprises 13 residues. Germline V gives CDR1 SQVTM, CDR2 ANQGSEA. The CDR3 DNA is TGCAGCGTTAAGAGGTTAGGGAACACTGAAGCTTTCTTT. Its translation: CSVKRLGNTEAFF.

This rearrangement joins TRBV19 to TRBJ2-1; TRBD2 might be the D (6 bases). This CDR3 has 16 residues. V was trimmed by 5 bases and J by 4 bases, leaving 18 bases between them. The germline CDR1 and CDR2 sequences are LNHDA and SQIVND (reference sequence). This CDR3 reads CASSHFRDLPYNEQFF. CDR3 in DNA: TGTGCCAGTAGTCATTTCCGGGACTTACCTTACAATGAGCAGTTCTTC. The variable domain in full, completed from reference TRBV19 and TRBJ2-1, reads DGGITQSPKYLFRKEGQNVTLSCEQNLNHDAMYWYRQDPGQGLRLIYYSQIVNDFQKGDIAEGYSVSREKKESFPLTVTSAQKNPTAFYLCASSHFRDLPYNEQFFGPGTRLTVL.

The chain has TRBV11-3 and TRBJ2-1; D is unresolved. V lost 2 bases and J lost 7, with 9 bases in between. Germline V lookup: CDR1 SGHNT, CDR2 YENEEA. This CDR3 is built from 13 residues. CDR3 sequence: CASSLRLQNEQFF. The CDR3 region has the DNA TGTGCCAGCAGCTTACGATTACAAAATGAGCAGTTCTTC. Based on the CDR3 plus reference TRBV11-3 and TRBJ2-1, the full variable domain is EAGVVQSPRYKIIEKKQPVAFWCNPISGHNTLYWYLQNLGQGPELLIRYENEEAVDDSQLPKDRFSAERLKGVDSTLKIQPAELGDSAVYLCASSLRLQNEQFFGPGTRLTVL.